This TCR beta chain stems from a study of blood T cells in healthy people across ages. Study context: Template switching recovered approximately one barcoded beta molecule for every two T cells.

Study-wide results and limits: When one million T cells were used, diversity estimates were thought to be underestimates.

CDR1 and CDR2 (germline): PRHDT, FYEKMQ (reference sequence). Trimming took off 5 bases at V and 7 bases at J, with 17 bases between the two ends. There are 14 residues in the CDR3. As to this clonotype: Its antigen is unknown.

Together with a sample-barcoded 5' primer, a J-beta primer mix was included in a second PCR lasting about 6 to 11 cycles. TCRdb itself ran the 5' RACE reads through MiXCR, one entry per CDR3 protein. The table records 910,000 or so distinct CDR3 sequences, 45% to 60% of them present only once. The chain combines TRBV13 with TRBJ1-1; D not resolved. This clonotype was obtained from a woman aged 55-69 years in good health. Sequencing used blood. CDR3 sequence: CASSPEDREDEAFF. As DNA, the CDR3 is TGTGCCAGCAGCCCCGAAGATAGGGAGGATGAAGCTTTCTTT.